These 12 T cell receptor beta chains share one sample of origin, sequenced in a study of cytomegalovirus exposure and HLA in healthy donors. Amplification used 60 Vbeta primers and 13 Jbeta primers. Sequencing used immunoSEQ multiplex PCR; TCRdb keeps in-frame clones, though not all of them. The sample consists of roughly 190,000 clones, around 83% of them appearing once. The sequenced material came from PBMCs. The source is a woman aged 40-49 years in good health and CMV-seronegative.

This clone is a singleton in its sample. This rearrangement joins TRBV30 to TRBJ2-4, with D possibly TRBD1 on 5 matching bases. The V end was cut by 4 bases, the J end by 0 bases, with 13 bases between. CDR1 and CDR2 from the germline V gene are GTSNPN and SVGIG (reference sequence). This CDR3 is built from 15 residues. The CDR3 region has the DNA TGTGCCTGGACCCCCTTAGGGGAAGCCAAAAACATTCAGTACTTC. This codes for CAWTPLGEAKNIQYF.

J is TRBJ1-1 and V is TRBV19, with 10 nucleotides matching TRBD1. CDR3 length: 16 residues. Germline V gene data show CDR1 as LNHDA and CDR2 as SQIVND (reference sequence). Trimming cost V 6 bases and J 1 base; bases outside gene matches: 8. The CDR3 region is CASRETGGRTNTEAFF. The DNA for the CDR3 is TGTGCCAGTAGGGAGACAGGGGGCAGAACGAACACTGAAGCTTTCTTT. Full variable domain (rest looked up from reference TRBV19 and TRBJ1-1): DGGITQSPKYLFRKEGQNVTLSCEQNLNHDAMYWYRQDPGQGLRLIYYSQIVNDFQKGDIAEGYSVSREKKESFPLTVTSAQKNPTAFYLCASRETGGRTNTEAFFGQGTRLTVV.

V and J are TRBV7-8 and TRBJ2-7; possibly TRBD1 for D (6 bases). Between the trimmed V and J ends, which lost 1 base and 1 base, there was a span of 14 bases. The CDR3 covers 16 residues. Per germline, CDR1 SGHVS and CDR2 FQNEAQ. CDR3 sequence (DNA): TGTGCCAGCAGCTTAGGGGGGCTGGGGGATTCCTACGAGCAGTACGTC. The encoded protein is CASSLGGLGDSYEQYV.

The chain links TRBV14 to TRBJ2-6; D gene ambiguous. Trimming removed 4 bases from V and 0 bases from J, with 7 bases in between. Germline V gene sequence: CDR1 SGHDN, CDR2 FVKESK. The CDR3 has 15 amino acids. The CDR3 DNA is TGTGCCAGCAGCCCACTTCTCTCTGGGGCCAACGTCCTGACTTTC. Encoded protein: CASSPLLSGANVLTF.

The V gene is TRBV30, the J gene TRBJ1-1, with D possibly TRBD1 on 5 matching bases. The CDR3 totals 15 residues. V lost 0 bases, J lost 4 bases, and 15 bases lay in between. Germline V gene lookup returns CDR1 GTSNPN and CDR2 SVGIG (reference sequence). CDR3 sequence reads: CAWSVRLRGSTEAFF. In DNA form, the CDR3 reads TGTGCCTGGAGTGTAAGGCTCCGGGGGAGCACTGAAGCTTTCTTT.

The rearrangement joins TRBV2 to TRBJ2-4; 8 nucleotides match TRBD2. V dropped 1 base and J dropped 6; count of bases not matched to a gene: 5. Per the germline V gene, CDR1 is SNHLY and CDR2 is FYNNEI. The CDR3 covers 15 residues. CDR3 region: CASSEGGTRRNIQYF. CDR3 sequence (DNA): TGTGCCAGCAGTGAAGGGGGGACTAGACGAAACATTCAGTACTTC.

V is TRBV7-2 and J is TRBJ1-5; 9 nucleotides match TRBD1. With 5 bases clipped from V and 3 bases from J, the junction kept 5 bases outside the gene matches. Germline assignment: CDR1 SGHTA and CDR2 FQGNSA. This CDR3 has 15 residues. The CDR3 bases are TGTGCCAGCAGCAAGGACAGGGGTAACAATCAGCCCCAGCATTTT. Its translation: CASSKDRGNNQPQHF.

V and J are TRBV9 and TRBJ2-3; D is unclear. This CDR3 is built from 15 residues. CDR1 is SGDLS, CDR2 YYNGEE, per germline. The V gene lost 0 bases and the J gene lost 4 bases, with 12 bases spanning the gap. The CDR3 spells CASSVGTTQADTQYF. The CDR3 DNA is TGTGCCAGCAGCGTAGGTACTACCCAAGCAGATACGCAGTATTTT.

CDR3 loop: CASSAPTGRDTQYF. DNA for the CDR3: TGTGCCAGCAGCGCCCCGACAGGGCGGGATACGCAGTATTTT. This chain joins TRBV7-2 and TRBJ2-3, with 7 bases aligning to TRBD1. V dropped 5 bases and J dropped 6; count of bases not matched to a gene: 8. CDR3 length equals 14 residues. The germline V gene has CDR1 SGHTA and CDR2 FQGNSA.

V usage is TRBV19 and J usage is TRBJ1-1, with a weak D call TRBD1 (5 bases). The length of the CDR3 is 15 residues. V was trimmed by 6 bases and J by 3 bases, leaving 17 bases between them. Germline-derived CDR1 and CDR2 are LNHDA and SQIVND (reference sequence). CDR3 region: CASSSPGVVDTEAFF. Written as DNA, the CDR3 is TGTGCCAGTAGCTCCCCGGGGGTAGTCGACACTGAAGCTTTCTTT.

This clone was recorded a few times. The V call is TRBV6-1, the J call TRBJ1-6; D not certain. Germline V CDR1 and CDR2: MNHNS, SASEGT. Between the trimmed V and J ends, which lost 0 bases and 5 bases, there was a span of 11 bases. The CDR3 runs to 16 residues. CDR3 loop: CASSEAPARNNSPLHF. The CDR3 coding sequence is TGTGCCAGCAGTGAAGCCCCAGCCAGGAATAATTCACCCCTCCACTTT.

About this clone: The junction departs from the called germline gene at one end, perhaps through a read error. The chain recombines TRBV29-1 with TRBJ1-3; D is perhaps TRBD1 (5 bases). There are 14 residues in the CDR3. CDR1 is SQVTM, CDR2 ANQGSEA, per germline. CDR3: CSVGQGGSGNIIYF. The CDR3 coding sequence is TGCAGCGTTGGCCAGGGTGGCTCTGGAAACATCATATATTTT.